This entry is about one T cell receptor beta chain. What it binds is unknown. The entry originates in a study of CD8+ T cells in alopecia areata. As for treatment: oral pan-JAK inhibitor, 5-10 mg twice daily. Study-wide findings and caveats: Many expanded lesional clones persisted in scalp and blood during tofacitinib.

CDR3 length equals 11 residues. Deletions cut 6 bases from V and 8 bases from J, with 13 bases between. Germline V gene lookup returns CDR1 DFQATT and CDR2 SNEGSKA (reference sequence). As the sequencing template, cDNA was produced by extracting RNA and reverse transcribing it. The method was immunoSEQ multiplex PCR; TCRdb's version includes in-frame clones alone and lacks a portion of them. This sample has about 220,000 clones; approximately 57% occur once, and the top ten carry 1.6%. The chain carries TRBV20-1 and TRBJ1-1, with a tentative D call TRBD1 (5 bases). This receptor was taken from a human donor with alopecia areata. The sample consisted of CD4+ T cells sorted from blood, taken at week 4, from a patient treated with tofacitinib. CDR3 residues: CSASRGDEAFF. The CDR3 DNA reads TGCAGTGCAAGCCGCGGGGACGAAGCTTTCTTT.